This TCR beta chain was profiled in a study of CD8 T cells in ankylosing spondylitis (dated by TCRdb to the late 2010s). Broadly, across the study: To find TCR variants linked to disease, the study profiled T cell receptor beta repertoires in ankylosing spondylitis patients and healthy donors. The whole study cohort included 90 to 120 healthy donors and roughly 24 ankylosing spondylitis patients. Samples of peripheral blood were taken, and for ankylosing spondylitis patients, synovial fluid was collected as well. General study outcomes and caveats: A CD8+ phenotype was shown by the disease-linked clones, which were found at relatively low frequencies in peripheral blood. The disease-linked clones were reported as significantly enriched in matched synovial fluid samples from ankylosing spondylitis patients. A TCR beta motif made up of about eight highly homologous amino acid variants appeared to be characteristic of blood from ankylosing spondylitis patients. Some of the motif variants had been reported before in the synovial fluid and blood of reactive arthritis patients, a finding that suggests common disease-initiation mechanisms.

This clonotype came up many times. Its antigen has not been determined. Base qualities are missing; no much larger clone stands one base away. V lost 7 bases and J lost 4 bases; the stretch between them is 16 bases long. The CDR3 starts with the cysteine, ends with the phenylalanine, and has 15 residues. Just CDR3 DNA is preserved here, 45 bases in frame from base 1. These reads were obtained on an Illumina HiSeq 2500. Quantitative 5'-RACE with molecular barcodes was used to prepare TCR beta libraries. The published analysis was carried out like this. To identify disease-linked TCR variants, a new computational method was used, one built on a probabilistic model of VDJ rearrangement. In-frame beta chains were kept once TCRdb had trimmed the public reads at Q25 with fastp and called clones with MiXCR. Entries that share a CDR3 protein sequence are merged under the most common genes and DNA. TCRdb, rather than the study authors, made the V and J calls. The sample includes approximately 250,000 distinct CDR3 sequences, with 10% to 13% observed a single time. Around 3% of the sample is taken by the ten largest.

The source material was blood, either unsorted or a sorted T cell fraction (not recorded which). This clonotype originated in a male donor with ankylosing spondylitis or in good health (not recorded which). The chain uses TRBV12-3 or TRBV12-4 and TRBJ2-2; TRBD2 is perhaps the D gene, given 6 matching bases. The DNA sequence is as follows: TGTGCCAGCACCGAAAGGAGGGGAAGCACCGGGGAGCTGTTTTTT. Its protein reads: CASTERRGSTGELFF.